This note documents a single T cell receptor beta chain sequence. This sample is part of a study of Graves' ophthalmopathy and Graves' hyperthyroidism. Investigators amplified TCR beta CDR3 regions from RNA transcripts. Second-round multiplex PCR came after a first-round RT-PCR that employed HTBI primers. TCRdb recomputed calls from the multiplex PCR reads with MiXCR, one row per CDR3 protein. The table has 200,000 to 250,000 distinct CDR3 sequences, 45% to 55% seen once; the top ten hold roughly half. Among the exclusions were patients with other autoimmune diseases, uncontrolled infections, pregnancy or lactation. Diagnoses were established from clinical symptoms, serum thyroxine, TRAb, thyroid ultrasound and orbital computed tomography. This CDR3 region has 16 residues. Germline V CDR1 and CDR2: LNHNV, YYDKDF (reference sequence). V was shortened by 0 bases and J by 0 bases, with 8 bases between the two germline ends.

The material sequenced was peripheral blood. The source of this sequence is an adult man with Graves' ophthalmopathy. The rearrangement uses TRBV15 and TRBJ1-4; D not certain. The CDR3 DNA reads as TGTGCCACCAGCAGAGATCCGAGGGCAACTAATGAAAAACTGTTTTTT. As protein: CATSRDPRATNEKLFF.